Listed below are T cell receptor beta chains from one sample, sequenced in a study of blood T cell repertoires in COVID-19. Using immunoSEQ multiplex PCR, the repertoire was profiled, and TCRdb retains in-frame clones only, with some absent. The sample lists 110,000 or so clones; approximately 89% were seen once. The sequencing sample was made of peripheral blood. Receptor source: a woman aged 60-70 years with COVID-19, enrolled during active disease. CDR3s include the opening cysteine and the closing phenylalanine or tryptophan. A D gene is named only where the DNA matches it firmly. Expanded clones are given a class, and other clones once, few, many or no size at all.

D	V	size	J	CDR3	DNA
TRBD2	TRBV27	few	TRBJ2-2	CASSLSGSGGTGELFF	TGTGCCAGCAGTTTGTCTGGGAGCGGGGGTACCGGGGAGCTGTTTTTT
NA	TRBV20-1	NA	TRBJ2-5	CSASQQETQYF	TGCAGTGCTAGCCAACAAGAGACCCAGTACTTC
NA	TRBV29-1	NA	TRBJ2-7	CSASSRREQYF	TGCAGTGCCTCTAGCAGGCGCGAGCAGTACTTC
NA	TRBV19	NA	TRBJ2-1	CASMSRVPPYNEQFF	TGTGCCAGTATGTCCCGGGTCCCACCATACAATGAGCAGTTCTTC
NA	TRBV24-1	NA	TRBJ2-1	CATSEGASSYNEQFF	TGTGCCACCAGTGAGGGGGCGAGCTCCTACAATGAGCAGTTCTTC
NA	TRBV9	NA	TRBJ1-2	CASSLNRGNYGYTF	TGTGCCAGCAGCCTGAATAGGGGGAACTATGGCTACACCTTC
TRBD1	TRBV6-5	NA	TRBJ1-2	CASIQRGQGYGYTF	TGTGCCAGCATCCAACGGGGACAGGGCTATGGCTACACCTTC
TRBD1	TRBV9	once	TRBJ1-1	CASSETGGRHTEAFF	TGTGCCAGCAGCGAGACAGGGGGCCGGCACACTGAAGCTTTCTTT
NA	TRBV6-6	NA	TRBJ1-2	CASSNGGRQTNYGYTF	TGTGCCAGCAGCAACGGGGGGAGACAGACTAACTATGGCTACACCTTC
NA	TRBV7-3	NA	TRBJ1-3	CASSLGVSGNTIYF	TGTGCCAGCAGCTTAGGAGTTTCGGGAAACACCATATATTTT
TRBD1	TRBV28	NA	TRBJ1-2	CASSFGQGNYGYTF	TGTGCCAGCAGTTTCGGACAGGGGAACTATGGCTACACCTTC
TRBD1	TRBV19	NA	TRBJ2-5	CASWPGQGRGETQYF	TGTGCCAGTTGGCCGGGACAGGGCCGAGGAGAGACCCAGTACTTC
TRBD1	TRBV27	NA	TRBJ2-1	CARPYRQGAELNNEQFF	TGTGCCAGGCCTTACAGACAGGGGGCAGAGCTTAACAATGAGCAGTTCTTC
NA	TRBV6-5	NA	TRBJ1-2	CASSYSRLLFGYTF	TGTGCCAGCAGTTACTCGCGGCTCCTCTTTGGCTACACCTTC
TRBD1	TRBV20-1	NA	TRBJ2-7	CSASQGATYEQYF	TGCAGTGCTAGTCAGGGGGCTACTTACGAGCAGTACTTC